A selection of T cell receptor beta chains follows, all from one sample in a study of blood T cell repertoires in COVID-19. This table comes from immunoSEQ multiplex PCR, and its TCRdb copy is limited to in-frame clones, with some not included. The data show fewer than 200,000 clones, approximately 80% seen once. The sequencing sample was made of PBMCs or T cells enriched from blood (not recorded which). Receptors were obtained from a man aged 50 to 59 who had recovered from COVID-19. Both conserved end residues are part of each CDR3. D genes are given only for firm matches. Clone size is stated in some rows and not others, as once, few, many or a class when expanded.

CDR3aa: CATQLAGVDNEQFF
CDR3nt: TGTGCCACTCAACTAGCGGGGGTAGACAATGAGCAGTTCTTC
v_gene: TRBV27
abundance: NA
j_gene: TRBJ2-1
d_gene: TRBD2

CDR3aa: CASSSGTQYF
CDR3nt: TGTGCCAGCAGCTCAGGGACCCAGTACTTC
v_gene: TRBV21-1
abundance: few
j_gene: TRBJ2-5
d_gene: NA

CDR3aa: CASSLIPYGNSPLHF
CDR3nt: TGTGCCAGCAGTTTAATCCCGTACGGGAATTCACCCCTCCACTTT
v_gene: TRBV28
abundance: NA
j_gene: TRBJ1-6
d_gene: NA

CDR3aa: CASSIQGDGEKLFF
CDR3nt: TGTGCCAGTAGTATACAGGGTGATGGTGAAAAACTGTTTTTT
v_gene: TRBV19
abundance: NA
j_gene: TRBJ1-4
d_gene: NA

CDR3aa: CASSRTGLNEKLFF
CDR3nt: TGTGCCAGTTCCCGGACAGGCTTGAATGAAAAACTGTTTTTT
v_gene: TRBV19
abundance: NA
j_gene: TRBJ1-4
d_gene: TRBD1

CDR3aa: CSVEDPDRLQWETQYF
CDR3nt: TGCAGCGTTGAAGACCCTGACAGGCTCCAATGGGAGACCCAGTACTTC
v_gene: TRBV29-1
abundance: once
j_gene: TRBJ2-5
d_gene: NA

CDR3aa: CASSFSAVQETQYF
CDR3nt: TGTGCCAGCAGCTTTTCCGCGGTCCAAGAGACCCAGTACTTC
v_gene: TRBV7-6
abundance: NA
j_gene: TRBJ2-5
d_gene: NA

CDR3aa: CASSQDRTADSYEQYF
CDR3nt: TGTGCCAGCAGCCAAGATCGTACGGCGGACTCCTACGAGCAGTACTTC
v_gene: TRBV14
abundance: NA
j_gene: TRBJ2-7
d_gene: NA

CDR3aa: CASSQVFSYEQYF
CDR3nt: TGTGCCAGCAGCCAAGTTTTTTCGTACGAGCAGTACTTC
v_gene: TRBV14
abundance: NA
j_gene: TRBJ2-7
d_gene: NA

CDR3aa: CASSLGPTGDQPQHF
CDR3nt: TGCGCCAGCAGCCTTGGCCCGACAGGCGATCAGCCCCAGCATTTT
v_gene: TRBV4-1
abundance: NA
j_gene: TRBJ1-5
d_gene: NA

CDR3aa: CASSPRAQTGNTIYF
CDR3nt: TGTGCCAGCTCACCACGGGCGCAGACTGGAAACACCATATATTTT
v_gene: TRBV18
abundance: NA
j_gene: TRBJ1-3
d_gene: NA

CDR3aa: CASSQGDSYSPLHF
CDR3nt: TGCGCCAGCAGCCAGGGGGACAGTTATTCACCCCTCCACTTT
v_gene: TRBV4-1
abundance: NA
j_gene: TRBJ1-6
d_gene: TRBD1

CDR3aa: CASTSTVVNYGYTF
CDR3nt: TGTGCCAGTACCTCGACAGTGGTTAACTATGGCTACACCTTC
v_gene: TRBV19
abundance: few
j_gene: TRBJ1-2
d_gene: NA

CDR3aa: CASSSLGGGLQSYNEQFF
CDR3nt: TGTGCCAGCAGCTCCCTCGGGGGGGGACTGCAATCCTACAATGAGCAGTTCTTC
v_gene: TRBV7-3
abundance: NA
j_gene: TRBJ2-1
d_gene: TRBD2

CDR3aa: CASSEHGGLAKNIQYF
CDR3nt: TGCGCCAGCAGTGAACACGGGGGGTTGGCCAAAAACATTCAGTACTTC
v_gene: TRBV10-2
abundance: NA
j_gene: TRBJ2-4
d_gene: TRBD2

CDR3aa: CASSDPRKNTEAFF
CDR3nt: TGTGCCAGCAGTGACCCGCGGAAGAACACTGAAGCTTTCTTT
v_gene: TRBV2
abundance: NA
j_gene: TRBJ1-1
d_gene: NA

CDR3aa: CASSAGGDRKTYGYTF
CDR3nt: TGTGCCAGCAGCGCCGGAGGGGACAGGAAGACCTATGGCTACACCTTC
v_gene: TRBV7-9
abundance: NA
j_gene: TRBJ1-2
d_gene: TRBD1

CDR3aa: CATSRVVGTGNEKLFF
CDR3nt: TGTGCCACCAGCAGAGTGGTTGGGACAGGGAATGAAAAACTGTTTTTT
v_gene: TRBV15
abundance: NA
j_gene: TRBJ1-4
d_gene: TRBD1

CDR3aa: CASSLQGLINNSPLHF
CDR3nt: TGTGCCAGCAGTTTACAGGGGCTTATAAATAATTCACCCCTCCACTTT
v_gene: TRBV28
abundance: NA
j_gene: TRBJ1-6
d_gene: NA

CDR3aa: CASSPGTGANGYTF
CDR3nt: TGTGCCAGCAGTCCCGGGACAGGGGCAAATGGCTACACCTTC
v_gene: TRBV28
abundance: NA
j_gene: TRBJ1-2
d_gene: TRBD1

CDR3aa: CASSLDEGNQPQHF
CDR3nt: TGTGCCAGTAGTCTGGATGAGGGAAATCAGCCCCAGCATTTT
v_gene: TRBV19
abundance: once
j_gene: TRBJ1-5
d_gene: NA

CDR3aa: CASSLAPGAGANVLTF
CDR3nt: TGCGCCAGCAGCTTGGCCCCGGGGGCTGGGGCCAACGTCCTGACTTTC
v_gene: TRBV5-1
abundance: NA
j_gene: TRBJ2-6
d_gene: NA

CDR3aa: CAISESDLKRGGTEQFF
CDR3nt: TGTGCCATCAGTGAGTCGGATCTCAAGCGGGGGGGCACTGAGCAGTTCTTC
v_gene: TRBV10-3
abundance: NA
j_gene: TRBJ2-1
d_gene: TRBD2

CDR3aa: CASSMSGTGDPQYF
CDR3nt: TGTGCCAGTAGTATGTCCGGGACAGGGGATCCCCAGTACTTC
v_gene: TRBV19
abundance: NA
j_gene: TRBJ2-5
d_gene: TRBD1

CDR3aa: CASSSGTGGTGELFF
CDR3nt: TGTGCCAGCAGCTCCGGGACAGGGGGCACCGGGGAGCTGTTTTTT
v_gene: TRBV7-2
abundance: NA
j_gene: TRBJ2-2
d_gene: TRBD1

CDR3aa: CASSPLTGKTNGYTF
CDR3nt: TGTGCCAGCAGCCCCCTGACAGGGAAGACGAATGGCTACACCTTC
v_gene: TRBV7-9
abundance: NA
j_gene: TRBJ1-2
d_gene: TRBD1

CDR3aa: CASSDGGGSQPQHF
CDR3nt: TGTGCCAGCAGTGACGGCGGAGGGAGTCAGCCCCAGCATTTT
v_gene: TRBV6-1
abundance: once
j_gene: TRBJ1-5
d_gene: NA

CDR3aa: CASSFTGNSGNTIYF
CDR3nt: TGTGCCAGCAGCTTTACAGGCAACTCTGGAAACACCATATATTTT
v_gene: TRBV7-2
abundance: NA
j_gene: TRBJ1-3
d_gene: NA

CDR3aa: CASSPRQGANSPLHF
CDR3nt: TGTGCCAGCAGTCCTAGACAGGGGGCTAATTCACCCCTCCACTTT
v_gene: TRBV6-5
abundance: NA
j_gene: TRBJ1-6
d_gene: TRBD1

CDR3aa: CASSPDDRKGNGYTF
CDR3nt: TGTGCCAGCAGCCCAGACGACCGAAAGGGGAACGGCTACACCTTC
v_gene: TRBV7-8
abundance: NA
j_gene: TRBJ1-2
d_gene: NA

CDR3aa: CASSTPGQGHQPQHF
CDR3nt: TGTGCCAGCAGTACCCCGGGACAGGGTCATCAGCCCCAGCATTTT
v_gene: TRBV6-2/TRBV6-3
abundance: NA
j_gene: TRBJ1-5
d_gene: TRBD1

CDR3aa: CASSFGPGQDEKLFF
CDR3nt: TGTGCCAGCAGCTTTGGCCCAGGGCAGGACGAAAAACTGTTTTTT
v_gene: TRBV7-3
abundance: NA
j_gene: TRBJ1-4
d_gene: NA

CDR3aa: CASSLNPGLPKGGDTQYF
CDR3nt: TGTGCCAGCAGCTTAAACCCAGGACTCCCCAAAGGGGGAGATACGCAGTATTTT
v_gene: TRBV7-3
abundance: NA
j_gene: TRBJ2-3
d_gene: NA

CDR3aa: CASSLREYGEKLFF
CDR3nt: TGTGCCAGCTCCCTGAGAGAATATGGTGAAAAACTGTTTTTT
v_gene: TRBV18
abundance: NA
j_gene: TRBJ1-4
d_gene: NA

CDR3aa: CASSLAPSSTGVETQYF
CDR3nt: TGCGCCAGCAGCTTGGCCCCTTCTTCGACAGGGGTTGAGACCCAGTACTTC
v_gene: TRBV5-1
abundance: NA
j_gene: TRBJ2-5
d_gene: TRBD1

CDR3aa: CASSQVGGDGYTF
CDR3nt: TGCGCCAGCAGCCAAGTCGGGGGTGATGGCTACACCTTC
v_gene: TRBV4-1
abundance: few
j_gene: TRBJ1-2
d_gene: NA

CDR3aa: CAITGTGAEAFF
CDR3nt: TGTGCCATCACTGGGACAGGGGCTGAAGCTTTCTTT
v_gene: TRBV10-3
abundance: NA
j_gene: TRBJ1-1
d_gene: TRBD1

CDR3aa: CASSSRTLATEAFF
CDR3nt: TGTGCCAGCAGCTCGCGGACATTGGCCACTGAAGCTTTCTTT
v_gene: TRBV7-2
abundance: NA
j_gene: TRBJ1-1
d_gene: NA

CDR3aa: CASRMGQGGNTEAFF
CDR3nt: TGTGCCAGCCGTATGGGTCAGGGGGGGAACACTGAAGCTTTCTTT
v_gene: TRBV7-9
abundance: NA
j_gene: TRBJ1-1
d_gene: TRBD1

CDR3aa: CSASLASGYNEQFF
CDR3nt: TGCAGTGCTAGTCTTGCTAGCGGGTACAATGAGCAGTTCTTC
v_gene: TRBV20-1
abundance: NA
j_gene: TRBJ2-1
d_gene: TRBD2

CDR3aa: CASSQLGQGNTIYF
CDR3nt: TGTGCCAGCAGCCAACTAGGACAGGGAAACACCATATATTTT
v_gene: TRBV14
abundance: NA
j_gene: TRBJ1-3
d_gene: NA

CDR3aa: CATHRTGNNQPQHF
CDR3nt: TGTGCCACTCACCGGACAGGGAACAATCAGCCCCAGCATTTT
v_gene: TRBV27
abundance: NA
j_gene: TRBJ1-5
d_gene: TRBD1

CDR3aa: CASSLITGTASGNTIYF
CDR3nt: TGTGCCAGCAGCTTAATTACCGGGACAGCCTCTGGAAACACCATATATTTT
v_gene: TRBV7-8
abundance: NA
j_gene: TRBJ1-3
d_gene: TRBD1

CDR3aa: CASSRGDTEAFF
CDR3nt: TGTGCCAGCAGTCGGGGGGACACTGAAGCTTTCTTT
v_gene: TRBV12-3/TRBV12-4
abundance: few
j_gene: TRBJ1-1
d_gene: NA

CDR3aa: CASSFDGGGQPQHF
CDR3nt: TGCGCCAGCAGCTTTGATGGGGGGGGTCAGCCCCAGCATTTT
v_gene: TRBV5-1
abundance: NA
j_gene: TRBJ1-5
d_gene: NA

CDR3aa: CASSLTSGGGYEQYF
CDR3nt: TGTGCCAGCAGCCTAACTAGCGGGGGTGGTTACGAGCAGTACTTC
v_gene: TRBV7-2
abundance: NA
j_gene: TRBJ2-7
d_gene: TRBD2

CDR3aa: CASSLTPGQTHEQYF
CDR3nt: TGCGCCAGCAGCTTAACACCGGGACAGACCCACGAGCAGTACTTC
v_gene: TRBV5-1
abundance: NA
j_gene: TRBJ2-7
d_gene: TRBD1

CDR3aa: CASGDRGRYGYTF
CDR3nt: TGTGCCAGTGGGGACAGGGGACGTTATGGCTACACCTTC
v_gene: TRBV19
abundance: NA
j_gene: TRBJ1-2
d_gene: TRBD1